These 27 T cell receptor beta chains came from one sample sequenced in a study of T cells in Graves' hyperthyroidism and ophthalmopathy. The source material, RNA transcripts, was used to amplify TCR beta CDR3 regions. First-round RT-PCR with HTBI primers amplified the TCR CDR3 region. TCRdb passed the multiplex PCR reads through MiXCR, listing each CDR3 protein once. The sample has about 700,000 distinct CDR3 sequences; 12% to 15% are singletons. The sample was blood. The receptors shown here come from a woman aged 18-30 years with Graves' hyperthyroidism.

This clonotype was observed many times. The chain carries TRBV7-2 and TRBJ1-1; 8 nucleotides match TRBD1. Germline V gene data show CDR1 as SGHTA and CDR2 as FQGNSA. The CDR3 consists of 16 residues. Trimming took 8 bases from V and 1 from J; bases not matched to a gene: 12. The CDR3 DNA reads TGTGCCAGCGCACCTGGCGGGACAGGCTGGAACACTGAAGCTTTCTTT. Its protein product is CASAPGGTGWNTEAFF.

This clonotype was seen just once. The chain joins TRBV6-2 or TRBV6-3 to TRBJ1-2; D is uncertain. Per germline, CDR1 MNHEY and CDR2 SVGEGT. The CDR3 runs to 13 residues. The V end lost 0 bases, the J end lost 7 bases, and 9 bases lay between the germline ends. The CDR3 region is CASSYSSGSGYTF. DNA for the CDR3: TGTGCCAGCAGTTACTCTTCTGGAAGTGGCTACACCTTC.

This clonotype appeared a few times. The chain carries TRBV24-1 and TRBJ2-2; 8 bases align to TRBD1. The length of the CDR3 is 15 residues. Per the germline V gene, CDR1 is KGHDR and CDR2 is SFDVKD. Trimming took 4 bases from V and 0 from J; bases not matched to a gene: 0. The CDR3 DNA reads as TGTGCCACCAGTGAACAGGGGGCGAACACCGGGGAGCTGTTTTTT. Amino acid sequence: CATSEQGANTGELFF.

This chain links TRBV20-1 with TRBJ2-1; TRBD2 matches 13 bases. Trimming removed 0 bases from V and 0 bases from J; junction bases left unmatched: 8. The germline CDR1 and CDR2 sequences are DFQATT and SNEGSKA (reference sequence). This CDR3 region has 19 residues. This CDR3 reads CSARDLTSGREGSYNEQFF. The DNA for the CDR3 is TGCAGTGCTAGAGATTTAACTAGCGGGAGGGAGGGCTCCTACAATGAGCAGTTCTTC.

This clonotype was counted between two and nine times. The gene calls are TRBV28 and TRBJ1-1, with D tentatively TRBD1 (6 bases). The CDR3 has 16 amino acids. Germline V lookup: CDR1 MDHEN, CDR2 SYDVKM. Trimming pared 4 bases from V and 4 bases from J, leaving 19 bases between. This CDR3 is CASSWLWETGGTEAFF. The CDR3 DNA follows: TGTGCCAGCAGTTGGCTGTGGGAGACAGGCGGCACTGAAGCTTTCTTT.

This clonotype was seen repeatedly, ten times or more. The genes are TRBV18 and TRBJ2-1; 10 bases map to TRBD2. The CDR3 has 16 residues. Germline CDR1 KGHSH, CDR2 LQKENI. Trimming took 0 bases from V and 4 from J; bases not matched to a gene: 3. CDR3 nucleotide sequence: TGTGCCAGCTCACCACCGGGACTAGCGACTTACAATGAGCAGTTCTTC. Its translation: CASSPPGLATYNEQFF. Using reference TRBV18 and TRBJ2-1 for the parts outside the CDR3, the full variable domain is NAGVMQNPRHLVRRRGQEARLRCSPMKGHSHVYWYRQLPEEGLKFMVYLQKENIIDESGMPKERFSAEFPKEGPSILRIQQVVRGDSAAYFCASSPPGLATYNEQFFGPGTRLTVL.

This clonotype was seen more than once but under ten times. The chain is built from TRBV28 and TRBJ2-7; TRBD2 aligns across 12 bases. CDR3 length: 17 amino acids. With 2 bases clipped from V and 2 bases from J, the junction kept 7 bases outside the gene matches. Germline CDR1 MDHEN, CDR2 SYDVKM. The CDR3 reads CASSLRNLAGGTYEQYF. The CDR3 DNA sequence: TGTGCCAGCAGTTTAAGGAACCTAGCGGGGGGGACCTACGAGCAGTACTTC.

V gene TRBV28 combines with J gene TRBJ2-2; no firm D call. Trimming left V 7 bases short and J 6 bases short, with 15 bases between. The CDR3 is 14 amino acids. Germline CDR1 MDHEN, CDR2 SYDVKM. The CDR3 is CASIYDLGSGELFF. In DNA, the CDR3 is TGTGCCAGCATCTACGATCTGGGGTCCGGGGAGCTGTTTTTT. Variable domain in full (rest from reference TRBV28 and TRBJ2-2): DVKVTQSSRYLVKRTGEKVFLECVQDMDHENMFWYRQDPGLGLRLIYFSYDVKMKEKGDIPEGYSVSREKKERFSLILESASTNQTSMYLCASIYDLGSGELFFGEGSRLTVL.

This clonotype was found many times. In DNA, the CDR3 is TGCAGTGCTAGACCTCTGGACCGTGACACTGAAGCTTTCTTT. Its translation is CSARPLDRDTEAFF. The chain carries TRBV20-1 and TRBJ1-1; no definite D call. The CDR3 runs to 14 residues. Trimming removed 2 bases at V and 3 bases at J, with 13 bases between. CDR1 is DFQATT, CDR2 SNEGSKA, per germline (reference sequence).

This clonotype was recorded at least ten times. The chain joins TRBV6-1 to TRBJ2-3, with TRBD2 matching 8 bases. The CDR3 extends over 14 amino acids. Losses at the gene ends were 5 bases for V and 1 base for J; bases not matched to a gene: 2. CDR1 and CDR2 from the germline V gene are MNHNS and SASEGT. DNA for the CDR3: TGTGCCAGCAGTTCCGGGAGGGGCACAGATACGCAGTATTTT. Amino acid sequence: CASSSGRGTDTQYF.

This clonotype appeared many times. V usage is TRBV6-1 and J usage is TRBJ2-7, with 8 bases fitting TRBD2. J gave up 0 bases and V 5 bases, and 12 bases lay outside the gene matches. Looked up from germline, CDR1 is MNHNS and CDR2 is SASEGT. This CDR3 has 17 amino acids. In nucleotides, the CDR3 is TGTGCCAGCAGTTACAGACATAGCGGGGTGACCTCCTACGAGCAGTACTTC. Protein sequence: CASSYRHSGVTSYEQYF.

This clonotype was detected ten times or more. The rearrangement joins TRBV2 to TRBJ2-7; D not certain. V gave up 1 base and J gave up 1 base, with 5 bases separating them. The CDR3 has 13 residues. CDR1 is SNHLY and CDR2 is FYNNEI in the germline V gene. This CDR3 reads CASSEVPSYEQYF. CDR3 nucleotides: TGTGCCAGCAGTGAAGTACCTTCCTACGAGCAGTACTTC.

On this clonotype: One end of the junction fails to match germline, which may point to a read error. The V and J genes are TRBV28 and TRBJ2-1; 11 nucleotides align to TRBD2. Germline loops: CDR1 MDHEN, CDR2 SYDVKM. CDR3 size: 14 residues. The CDR3 reads CASSPGLADNGQFF. CDR3 sequence (DNA): TGTGCCAGCTCTCCGGGACTAGCGGACAATGGGCAGTTCTTC.

In its sample, this clonotype was seen many times. The chain has TRBV28 and TRBJ2-1; D might be TRBD2 (6 bases). The germline V gene has CDR1 MDHEN and CDR2 SYDVKM. The CDR3 extends over 15 amino acids. The V and J ends lost 3 bases and 3 bases respectively, with 12 bases between them. The CDR3 bases are TGTGCCAGCAGTTTGACCGGGAGTGGCTACAATGAGCAGTTCTTC. This gives the protein CASSLTGSGYNEQFF. The full variable domain, with the rest looked up from reference TRBV28 and TRBJ2-1, is DVKVTQSSRYLVKRTGEKVFLECVQDMDHENMFWYRQDPGLGLRLIYFSYDVKMKEKGDIPEGYSVSREKKERFSLILESASTNQTSMYLCASSLTGSGYNEQFFGPGTRLTVL.

This clonotype was observed a few times. The V gene is TRBV19, the J gene TRBJ2-2; TRBD2 matches at 11 bases. CDR1 and CDR2 from the germline V gene are LNHDA and SQIVND (reference sequence). V shed 5 bases, J shed 1 base, and the junction held 6 bases outside the gene matches. The CDR3 loop spans 17 amino acids. The CDR3 region is CASSSPGLAGNTGELFF. CDR3 coding DNA: TGTGCCAGTAGTTCCCCAGGACTAGCGGGGAACACCGGGGAGCTGTTTTTT.

This clonotype was detected a few times. V is TRBV5-1 and J is TRBJ2-2, with TRBD2 matching over 7 bases. Germline V gene lookup returns CDR1 SGHRS and CDR2 YFSETQ. With 4 bases clipped from V and 6 bases from J, the junction kept 12 bases outside the gene matches. The CDR3 consists of 16 residues. DNA of the CDR3: TGCGCCAGCAGCCCTGGACTAGGAGGTGCTTCCGGGGAGCTGTTTTTT. It codes for CASSPGLGGASGELFF.

This clonotype was counted many times. The chain links TRBV7-9 to TRBJ2-3; the D gene is possibly TRBD2 (6 bases). CDR3 size: 15 residues. Germline V gene sequence: CDR1 SEHNR, CDR2 FQNEAQ (reference sequence). V dropped 3 bases and J dropped 2 bases, with 12 bases sitting between them. CDR3 DNA sequence: TGTGCCAGCAGCTTCCCGGGACTTCCCACAGATACGCAGTATTTT. Protein product: CASSFPGLPTDTQYF.

This clonotype was seen repeatedly, ten times or more. The V call is TRBV12-3 or TRBV12-4, the J call TRBJ2-1, with TRBD2 matching 15 bases. This CDR3 has 16 amino acids. V trimming: 6 bases; J trimming: 10 bases; junction bases outside the gene matches: 10. CDR3 in DNA: TGTGCCAGCAGCCCAGGACTAGCGGGAGGGGGGTTAGAGCAGTTCTTC. Amino acid sequence: CASSPGLAGGGLEQFF.

In this sample, this clonotype turned up a few times. The chain employs TRBV6-6 and TRBJ1-2; D is unclear. Germline V gene data show CDR1 as MNHNY and CDR2 as SVGAGI (reference sequence). V dropped 0 bases and J dropped 7 bases, with 12 bases sitting between them. This CDR3 comprises 14 residues. CDR3 region: CASSYSDIKGGYTF. Written as DNA, the CDR3 is TGTGCCAGCAGTTACTCCGATATTAAAGGTGGCTACACCTTC.

This clonotype was counted many times. This rearrangement joins TRBV5-1 to TRBJ2-7; the match to TRBD2 covers 8 bases. Germline V gene lookup returns CDR1 SGHRS and CDR2 YFSETQ. J gave up 6 bases and V 0 bases, and 8 bases lay outside the gene matches. The CDR3 is 15 amino acids. In DNA form, the CDR3 reads TGCGCCAGCAGCTTGGGTCCGGCGGGAGGAGGCGAGCAGTACTTC. The encoded protein is CASSLGPAGGGEQYF.

This clonotype was counted only a few times. V usage is TRBV2 and J usage is TRBJ2-7; D tentatively fits TRBD1 or TRBD2 (6 bases each). The CDR3 contains 12 residues. Germline V gene sequence: CDR1 SNHLY, CDR2 FYNNEI. V was trimmed by 8 bases and J by 4 bases, leaving 12 bases between them. The DNA of the CDR3 is TGTGCCAGCTCGACAGGAGGGTACGAGCAGTACTTC. Translated: CASSTGGYEQYF. Full variable domain (missing parts from reference TRBV2 and TRBJ2-7): EPEVTQTPSHQVTQMGQEVILRCVPISNHLYFYWYRQILGQKVEFLVSFYNNEISEKSEIFDDQFSVERPDGSNFTLKIRSTKLEDSAMYFCASSTGGYEQYFGPGTRLTVT.

This clonotype was picked up many times. This chain connects TRBV2 to TRBJ2-7; D call uncertain. Germline V lookup: CDR1 SNHLY, CDR2 FYNNEI. Trimming pared 7 bases from V and 0 bases from J, leaving 16 bases between. The CDR3 contains 15 residues. The DNA for the CDR3 is TGTGCCAGCACCCCCCGAGGCGGATACTCCTACGAGCAGTACTTC. This encodes CASTPRGGYSYEQYF.

This clonotype was observed at least ten times. This rearrangement joins TRBV7-8 to TRBJ2-7; 7 nucleotides align to TRBD1. Losses at the gene ends were 5 bases for V and 5 bases for J; bases not matched to a gene: 12. The CDR3 totals 15 residues. The V gene's germline CDR1 is SGHVS and CDR2 FQNEAQ. CDR3 in amino acids: CASSTIPRGNHEQYF. The DNA for the CDR3 is TGTGCCAGCAGCACAATCCCCAGGGGGAACCACGAGCAGTACTTC.

This clonotype was counted at least ten times. The chain employs TRBV12-3 or TRBV12-4 and TRBJ2-3; 11 positions agree with TRBD1. CDR3 length equals 15 residues. Germline trimming cut 6 bases from V and 4 bases from J; bases unmatched to any gene: 6. This CDR3 is CASSQGGQGADTQYF. DNA for the CDR3: TGTGCCAGCAGCCAGGGGGGACAGGGGGCAGATACGCAGTATTTT.

The CDR3 reads CASSKTILAGSAEQFF. CDR3 DNA: TGCGCCAGCAGTAAGACGATCCTAGCGGGAAGTGCTGAGCAGTTCTTC. The chain uses TRBV5-1 and TRBJ2-1, with 9 positions matching TRBD2. Germline V CDR1 and CDR2: SGHRS, YFSETQ. J was trimmed by 9 bases and V by 5 bases; bases with no gene match: 15. The CDR3 contains 16 residues.

The chain is built from TRBV5-1 and TRBJ1-6, with 7 bases lining up with TRBD1. Germline V gene lookup returns CDR1 SGHRS and CDR2 YFSETQ. J was trimmed by 7 bases and V by 0 bases; bases with no gene match: 4. The CDR3 has 15 residues. The CDR3 spells CASSLVAGGNSPLHF. The CDR3 DNA follows: TGCGCCAGCAGCTTGGTTGCAGGGGGAAATTCACCCCTCCACTTT. Complete variable domain (other parts from reference TRBV5-1 and TRBJ1-6): KAGVTQTPRYLIKTRGQQVTLSCSPISGHRSVSWYQQTPGQGLQFLFEYFSETQRNKGNFPGRFSGRQFSNSRSEMNVSTLELGDSALYLCASSLVAGGNSPLHFGNGTRLTVT.

This clonotype was seen many times. The chain uses TRBV28 and TRBJ2-7; D might be TRBD2 (5 bases). The CDR3 totals 15 residues. CDR1 MDHEN and CDR2 SYDVKM come from the germline V gene. Trimming cost V 6 bases and J 7 bases, with 22 bases left between them. The CDR3 loop reads CASREGGSLMGEQYF. In nucleotides, the CDR3 is TGTGCCAGCAGGGAAGGAGGTAGTTTGATGGGAGAGCAGTACTTC.